A selection of T cell receptor beta chains follows, all from one sample in a study of technical replicates of blood from a handful of donors. Clones were sequenced by immunoSEQ multiplex PCR, and TCRdb holds only the in-frame ones, with some missing. The sample consists of 75,000 to 85,000 clones, 95% of them appearing once. Sequencing was carried out using T cells isolated from PBMCs. The source is a human donor in good health. Each CDR3 is given with its conserved first and last residue. Fields, in order: CDR3 length, clone size, J gene, V gene, D gene, CDR3 protein, CDR3 DNA. D genes are given only for firm matches. Expanded clones are given a class, and other clones once, few, many or no size at all.

cdr3_length: 12; clone_size: NA; j_call: TRBJ1-5; v_call: TRBV27; d_call: NA; cdr3_aa: CASSIRGQPQHF; cdr3_nt: TGTGCCAGCAGTATCCGGGGACAGCCCCAGCATTTT
cdr3_length: 17; clone_size: NA; j_call: TRBJ2-3; v_call: TRBV27; d_call: TRBD2; cdr3_aa: CASSLAGGPSYTDTQYF; cdr3_nt: TGTGCCAGCAGCCTAGCGGGAGGTCCTTCCTACACAGATACGCAGTATTTT
cdr3_length: 17; clone_size: NA; j_call: TRBJ2-7; v_call: TRBV14; d_call: NA; cdr3_aa: CASSQVRGTRRSYEQYF; cdr3_nt: TGTGCCAGCAGCCAAGTGAGGGGGACACGACGCTCCTACGAGCAGTACTTC
cdr3_length: 15; clone_size: NA; j_call: TRBJ1-5; v_call: TRBV19; d_call: TRBD1; cdr3_aa: CASNPMTGYSQPQHF; cdr3_nt: TGTGCCAGTAACCCTATGACAGGGTATAGTCAGCCCCAGCATTTT
cdr3_length: 16; clone_size: NA; j_call: TRBJ2-1; v_call: TRBV5-1; d_call: TRBD2; cdr3_aa: CASSGRRLADYNEQFF; cdr3_nt: TGCGCCAGCTCGGGACGCCGGCTAGCGGACTACAATGAGCAGTTCTTC
cdr3_length: 16; clone_size: NA; j_call: TRBJ2-7; v_call: TRBV6-6; d_call: TRBD2; cdr3_aa: CASRPTSGSLSYEQYF; cdr3_nt: TGTGCCAGCAGGCCCACTAGCGGGAGCCTCTCCTACGAGCAGTACTTC
cdr3_length: 13; clone_size: once; j_call: TRBJ1-4; v_call: TRBV7-2; d_call: NA; cdr3_aa: CASSPGLYGKLFF; cdr3_nt: TGTGCCAGCAGCCCAGGACTCTACGGAAAACTGTTTTTT
cdr3_length: 18; clone_size: NA; j_call: TRBJ2-6; v_call: TRBV9; d_call: TRBD1; cdr3_aa: CASSEGQVELSGANVLTF; cdr3_nt: TGTGCCAGCAGCGAGGGACAGGTTGAGCTATCTGGGGCCAACGTCCTGACTTTC
cdr3_length: 19; clone_size: NA; j_call: TRBJ2-2; v_call: TRBV4-3; d_call: TRBD1; cdr3_aa: CASSQSLTGTGERAGELFF; cdr3_nt: TGCGCCAGCAGCCAATCATTAACCGGGACAGGGGAGAGGGCGGGGGAGCTGTTTTTT
cdr3_length: 15; clone_size: NA; j_call: TRBJ1-2; v_call: TRBV27; d_call: NA; cdr3_aa: CASRPGGAGEYGYTF; cdr3_nt: TGTGCCAGCAGGCCTGGGGGGGCCGGAGAGTATGGCTACACCTTC
cdr3_length: 16; clone_size: NA; j_call: TRBJ2-1; v_call: TRBV10-3; d_call: TRBD2; cdr3_aa: CAISAGLARSYNEQFF; cdr3_nt: TGTGCCATCAGTGCCGGACTAGCGCGTTCCTACAATGAGCAGTTCTTC
cdr3_length: 12; clone_size: NA; j_call: TRBJ2-2; v_call: TRBV7-2; d_call: NA; cdr3_aa: CASTSFTGELFF; cdr3_nt: TGTGCCAGCACCAGTTTCACCGGGGAGCTGTTTTTT
cdr3_length: 15; clone_size: once; j_call: TRBJ2-5; v_call: TRBV9; d_call: TRBD1; cdr3_aa: CASSVGGQASETQYF; cdr3_nt: TGTGCCAGCAGCGTAGGAGGACAGGCGTCAGAGACCCAGTACTTC
cdr3_length: 15; clone_size: NA; j_call: TRBJ1-5; v_call: TRBV19; d_call: TRBD1; cdr3_aa: CASTLGTGDDQPQHF; cdr3_nt: TGTGCCAGTACCCTAGGGACAGGGGATGATCAGCCCCAGCATTTT
cdr3_length: 18; clone_size: NA; j_call: TRBJ2-3; v_call: TRBV25-1; d_call: TRBD1; cdr3_aa: CASSDHNWTGERTDTQYF; cdr3_nt: TGTGCCAGCAGTGACCATAACTGGACAGGGGAGAGGACAGATACGCAGTATTTT
cdr3_length: 13; clone_size: NA; j_call: TRBJ2-5; v_call: TRBV28; d_call: TRBD1; cdr3_aa: CASIRTGQETQYF; cdr3_nt: TGTGCCAGCATTAGGACAGGTCAAGAGACCCAGTACTTC
cdr3_length: 14; clone_size: NA; j_call: TRBJ1-2; v_call: TRBV11-2; d_call: TRBD1; cdr3_aa: CASSLGTATYGYTF; cdr3_nt: TGTGCCAGCAGCCTTGGGACAGCGACCTATGGCTACACCTTC
cdr3_length: 16; clone_size: NA; j_call: TRBJ1-4; v_call: TRBV18; d_call: TRBD1; cdr3_aa: CASSPSTGQGGEKLFF; cdr3_nt: TGTGCCAGCTCACCTTCGACGGGACAGGGTGGCGAAAAACTGTTTTTT
cdr3_length: 15; clone_size: once; j_call: TRBJ2-1; v_call: TRBV27; d_call: TRBD2; cdr3_aa: CASSSSSGSLNEQFF; cdr3_nt: TGTGCCAGCAGTTCCTCTAGCGGGAGTTTAAATGAGCAGTTCTTC
cdr3_length: 13; clone_size: NA; j_call: TRBJ2-7; v_call: TRBV28; d_call: NA; cdr3_aa: CASSATVAYEQYF; cdr3_nt: TGTGCCAGCAGTGCTACGGTGGCCTACGAGCAGTACTTC
cdr3_length: 15; clone_size: NA; j_call: TRBJ1-4; v_call: TRBV6-1; d_call: NA; cdr3_aa: CASNPRWLGDEKLFF; cdr3_nt: TGTGCCAGCAATCCCCGATGGTTGGGCGACGAAAAACTGTTTTTT
cdr3_length: 13; clone_size: once; j_call: TRBJ1-1; v_call: TRBV6-5; d_call: NA; cdr3_aa: CASSYQGGTEAFF; cdr3_nt: TGTGCCAGCAGTTACCAGGGTGGCACTGAAGCTTTCTTT
cdr3_length: 17; clone_size: once; j_call: TRBJ2-7; v_call: TRBV7-6; d_call: TRBD2; cdr3_aa: CASSIGTSGRVSYEQYF; cdr3_nt: TGTGCCAGCAGCATTGGGACTAGCGGGAGGGTCTCCTACGAGCAGTACTTC
cdr3_length: 16; clone_size: NA; j_call: TRBJ2-2; v_call: TRBV4-1; d_call: TRBD2; cdr3_aa: CASSSTSGKTGGELFF; cdr3_nt: TGCGCCAGCAGCTCGACTAGCGGAAAAACGGGGGGGGAGCTGTTTTTT
cdr3_length: 13; clone_size: NA; j_call: TRBJ2-1; v_call: TRBV7-3; d_call: NA; cdr3_aa: CASSLTPNNEQFF; cdr3_nt: TGTGCCAGCAGCTTAACCCCTAACAATGAGCAGTTCTTC
cdr3_length: 15; clone_size: NA; j_call: TRBJ2-2; v_call: TRBV30; d_call: NA; cdr3_aa: CAWSGAVENTGELFF; cdr3_nt: TGTGCCTGGTCAGGGGCAGTCGAAAACACCGGGGAGCTGTTTTTT
cdr3_length: 14; clone_size: NA; j_call: TRBJ1-3; v_call: TRBV2; d_call: NA; cdr3_aa: CASSRQASGNTIYF; cdr3_nt: TGTGCCAGCAGTAGACAGGCCTCTGGAAACACCATATATTTT
cdr3_length: 15; clone_size: NA; j_call: TRBJ2-7; v_call: TRBV9; d_call: NA; cdr3_aa: CASSVGQGGTYEQYF; cdr3_nt: TGTGCCAGCAGCGTAGGCCAGGGTGGGACCTACGAGCAGTACTTC
cdr3_length: 15; clone_size: NA; j_call: TRBJ1-1; v_call: TRBV5-1; d_call: TRBD1; cdr3_aa: CASSYRGQGRAEAFF; cdr3_nt: TGCGCCAGCAGCTATAGAGGACAGGGGCGGGCTGAAGCTTTCTTT
cdr3_length: 14; clone_size: once; j_call: TRBJ1-2; v_call: TRBV7-2; d_call: NA; cdr3_aa: CASSLATADYGYTF; cdr3_nt: TGTGCCAGCAGCTTAGCGACAGCCGACTATGGCTACACCTTC
cdr3_length: 14; clone_size: NA; j_call: TRBJ2-1; v_call: TRBV4-2; d_call: NA; cdr3_aa: CASSQERDIDEQFF; cdr3_nt: TGTGCCAGCAGCCAAGAGAGGGATATAGATGAGCAGTTCTTC
cdr3_length: 16; clone_size: once; j_call: TRBJ2-5; v_call: TRBV7-2; d_call: TRBD1; cdr3_aa: CASSLEQGAYGKTQYF; cdr3_nt: TGTGCCAGCAGCCTAGAACAGGGGGCATATGGAAAGACCCAGTACTTC
cdr3_length: 14; clone_size: NA; j_call: TRBJ2-1; v_call: TRBV4-2; d_call: TRBD2; cdr3_aa: CASSQTSVPNEQFF; cdr3_nt: TGTGCCAGCAGCCAGACTAGCGTTCCAAATGAGCAGTTCTTC
cdr3_length: 13; clone_size: NA; j_call: TRBJ2-5; v_call: TRBV7-9; d_call: NA; cdr3_aa: CASSLVLQETQYF; cdr3_nt: TGTGCCAGCAGCTTAGTATTACAAGAGACCCAGTACTTC
cdr3_length: 13; clone_size: NA; j_call: TRBJ2-7; v_call: TRBV28; d_call: TRBD1; cdr3_aa: CASRPTGAREQYF; cdr3_nt: TGTGCCAGCAGACCCACAGGGGCTCGCGAGCAGTACTTC
cdr3_length: 14; clone_size: NA; j_call: TRBJ1-4; v_call: TRBV5-6; d_call: TRBD1; cdr3_aa: CASSPGTANEKLFF; cdr3_nt: TGTGCCAGCAGCCCCGGGACAGCAAATGAAAAACTGTTTTTT
cdr3_length: 15; clone_size: NA; j_call: TRBJ1-2; v_call: TRBV10-1; d_call: TRBD1; cdr3_aa: CATADRDDLEYGYTF; cdr3_nt: TGCGCCACCGCCGACAGGGACGATTTAGAATATGGCTACACCTTC
cdr3_length: 14; clone_size: NA; j_call: TRBJ1-1; v_call: TRBV6-6; d_call: TRBD1; cdr3_aa: CASSSTGGYTEAFF; cdr3_nt: TGTGCCAGCAGTTCTACAGGGGGCTACACTGAAGCTTTCTTT
cdr3_length: 13; clone_size: NA; j_call: TRBJ1-2; v_call: TRBV30; d_call: NA; cdr3_aa: CAWSLGGTYGYTF; cdr3_nt: TGTGCCTGGAGTTTAGGGGGAACCTATGGCTACACCTTC
cdr3_length: 15; clone_size: NA; j_call: TRBJ1-2; v_call: TRBV14; d_call: NA; cdr3_aa: CASSQDLGQVYGYTF; cdr3_nt: TGTGCCAGCAGCCAAGATCTGGGGCAGGTTTATGGCTACACCTTC
cdr3_length: 11; clone_size: NA; j_call: TRBJ1-2; v_call: TRBV6-1; d_call: NA; cdr3_aa: CASSWANGYTF; cdr3_nt: TGTGCCAGCAGTTGGGCGAATGGCTACACCTTC
cdr3_length: 13; clone_size: NA; j_call: TRBJ2-3; v_call: TRBV2; d_call: NA; cdr3_aa: CASSIRTEDTQYF; cdr3_nt: TGTGCCAGCAGTATCCGGACAGAAGATACGCAGTATTTT
cdr3_length: 13; clone_size: NA; j_call: TRBJ2-7; v_call: TRBV11-2; d_call: NA; cdr3_aa: CASSNSLGREQYF; cdr3_nt: TGTGCCAGCAGCAATTCACTAGGTCGGGAGCAGTACTTC
cdr3_length: 13; clone_size: NA; j_call: TRBJ1-2; v_call: TRBV6-6; d_call: NA; cdr3_aa: CASNDDRGYGYTF; cdr3_nt: TGTGCCAGTAACGATGATCGGGGCTATGGCTACACCTTC
cdr3_length: 16; clone_size: once; j_call: TRBJ1-5; v_call: TRBV29-1; d_call: NA; cdr3_aa: CSVEDRRRRPNQPQHF; cdr3_nt: TGCAGCGTTGAAGATCGGAGACGTAGACCAAATCAGCCCCAGCATTTT
cdr3_length: 13; clone_size: NA; j_call: TRBJ2-3; v_call: TRBV9; d_call: NA; cdr3_aa: CASKARDTDTQYF; cdr3_nt: TGTGCCAGCAAAGCAAGAGACACAGATACGCAGTATTTT
cdr3_length: 16; clone_size: NA; j_call: TRBJ2-1; v_call: TRBV6-5; d_call: NA; cdr3_aa: CASSYSNQRRYNEQFF; cdr3_nt: TGTGCCAGCAGTTACTCGAACCAGCGGAGATACAATGAGCAGTTCTTC
cdr3_length: 13; clone_size: NA; j_call: TRBJ1-2; v_call: TRBV7-2; d_call: NA; cdr3_aa: CASRDRANYGYTF; cdr3_nt: TGTGCCAGCAGGGACAGAGCTAACTATGGCTACACCTTC
cdr3_length: 14; clone_size: NA; j_call: TRBJ2-5; v_call: TRBV19; d_call: TRBD2; cdr3_aa: CASSLAGVVKTQYF; cdr3_nt: TGTGCCAGTAGCCTAGCGGGAGTAGTAAAGACCCAGTACTTC
cdr3_length: 14; clone_size: NA; j_call: TRBJ1-1; v_call: TRBV6-5; d_call: NA; cdr3_aa: CASSYVDMNTEAFF; cdr3_nt: TGTGCCAGCAGTTATGTGGACATGAACACTGAAGCTTTCTTT
cdr3_length: 14; clone_size: once; j_call: TRBJ2-7; v_call: TRBV6-6; d_call: TRBD2; cdr3_aa: CASSLGLAGFGQYF; cdr3_nt: TGTGCCAGCAGTTTGGGGCTAGCGGGATTCGGGCAGTACTTC
cdr3_length: 15; clone_size: NA; j_call: TRBJ1-1; v_call: TRBV4-3; d_call: TRBD1; cdr3_aa: CASSPSGTANTEAFF; cdr3_nt: TGCGCCAGCAGCCCCTCCGGGACAGCGAACACTGAAGCTTTCTTT